The present entry profiles one T cell receptor beta chain with its context. The data are from a study of Tregs in tolerant kidney transplant recipients. The repertoire was sequenced with immunoSEQ multiplex PCR; TCRdb's copy has only in-frame clones and lacks some. The sample lists 200,000 to 300,000 clones; 65% to 85% were seen once. This clonotype originated in a human donor in good health. The sample comprised CD4+ T cells from blood.

The CDR3 DNA follows: TGTGCCACCAGCAGAGCTCCTAGCGGGCCGAACACCGGGGAGCTGTTTTTT. As protein: CATSRAPSGPNTGELFF. The chain recombines TRBV15 with TRBJ2-2, with 8 positions matching TRBD2. Trimming cost V 1 base and J 0 bases; bases outside gene matches: 4. Germline V gene data show CDR1 as LNHNV and CDR2 as YYDKDF (reference sequence). The CDR3 is 17 residues long.